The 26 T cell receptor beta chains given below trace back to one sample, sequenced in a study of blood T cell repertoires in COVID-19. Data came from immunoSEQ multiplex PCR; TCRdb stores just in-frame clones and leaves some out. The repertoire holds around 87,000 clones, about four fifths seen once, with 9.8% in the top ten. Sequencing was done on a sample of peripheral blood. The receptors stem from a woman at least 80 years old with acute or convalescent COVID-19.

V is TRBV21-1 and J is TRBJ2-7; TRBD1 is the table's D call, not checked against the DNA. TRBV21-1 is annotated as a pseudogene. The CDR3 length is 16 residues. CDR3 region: CASSKGSGMRSYEQYF. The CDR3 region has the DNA TGTGCCAGCAGCAAAGGCTCAGGGATGAGGTCCTACGAGCAGTACTTC.

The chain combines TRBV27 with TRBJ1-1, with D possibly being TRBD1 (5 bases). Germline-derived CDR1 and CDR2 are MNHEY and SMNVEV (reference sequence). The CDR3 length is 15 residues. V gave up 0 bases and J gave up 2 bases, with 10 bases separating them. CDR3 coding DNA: TGTGCCAGCAGTTTATCAGGGGCTGGTAACACTGAAGCTTTCTTT. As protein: CASSLSGAGNTEAFF.

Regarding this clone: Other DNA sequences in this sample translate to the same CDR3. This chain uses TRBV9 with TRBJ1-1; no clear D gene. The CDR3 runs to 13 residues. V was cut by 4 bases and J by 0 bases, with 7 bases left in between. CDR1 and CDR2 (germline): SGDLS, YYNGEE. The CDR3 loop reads CASSPRVNTEAFF. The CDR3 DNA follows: TGTGCCAGCAGCCCGCGAGTGAACACTGAAGCTTTCTTT.

The CDR3 sequence: CASSSTGGLGTGELFF. Written as DNA, the CDR3 is TGTGCCAGCAGCTCAACAGGGGGCCTGGGCACCGGGGAGCTGTTTTTT. This rearrangement joins TRBV7-9 to TRBJ2-2; 9 bases map to TRBD1. The CDR3 covers 16 residues. Trimming took 4 bases from V and 4 from J; bases not matched to a gene: 7. Germline V lookup: CDR1 SEHNR, CDR2 FQNEAQ (reference sequence).

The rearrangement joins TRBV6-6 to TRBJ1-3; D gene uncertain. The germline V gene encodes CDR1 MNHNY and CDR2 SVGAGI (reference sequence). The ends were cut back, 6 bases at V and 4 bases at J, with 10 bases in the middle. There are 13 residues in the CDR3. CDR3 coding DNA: TGTGCCAGCAGCCTCGGGAGGGGAAACACCATATATTTT. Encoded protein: CASSLGRGNTIYF.

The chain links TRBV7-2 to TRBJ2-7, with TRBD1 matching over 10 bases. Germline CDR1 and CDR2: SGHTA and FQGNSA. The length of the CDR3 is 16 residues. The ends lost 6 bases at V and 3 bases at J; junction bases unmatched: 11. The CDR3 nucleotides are TGTGCCAGCAGTCGAGGACCGGGACAGGGGTTCTACGAGCAGTACTTC. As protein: CASSRGPGQGFYEQYF. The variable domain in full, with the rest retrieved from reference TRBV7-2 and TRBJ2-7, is GAGVSQSPSNKVTEKGKDVELRCDPISGHTALYWYRQSLGQGLEFLIYFQGNSAPDKSGLPSDRFSAERTGGSVSTLTIQRTQQEDSAVYLCASSRGPGQGFYEQYFGPGTRLTVT.

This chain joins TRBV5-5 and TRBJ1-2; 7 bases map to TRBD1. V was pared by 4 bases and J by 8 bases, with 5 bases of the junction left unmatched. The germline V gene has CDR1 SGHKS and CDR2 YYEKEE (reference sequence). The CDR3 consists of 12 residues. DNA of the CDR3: TGTGCCAGCAGCATGACAGGGAGGGGCTACACCTTC. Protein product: CASSMTGRGYTF.

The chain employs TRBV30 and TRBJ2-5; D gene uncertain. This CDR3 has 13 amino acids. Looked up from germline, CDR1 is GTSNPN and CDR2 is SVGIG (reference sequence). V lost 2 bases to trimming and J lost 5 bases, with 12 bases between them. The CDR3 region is CAWSSWARETQYF. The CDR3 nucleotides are TGTGCCTGGAGTTCCTGGGCTCGGGAGACCCAGTACTTC.

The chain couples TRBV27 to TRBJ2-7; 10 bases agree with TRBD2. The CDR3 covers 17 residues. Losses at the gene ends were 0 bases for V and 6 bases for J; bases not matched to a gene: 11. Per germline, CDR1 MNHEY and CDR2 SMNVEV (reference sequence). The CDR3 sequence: CASSLSVSGRGLPEQYF. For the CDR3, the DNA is TGTGCCAGCAGTTTATCGGTGAGCGGGAGGGGTCTCCCCGAGCAGTACTTC.

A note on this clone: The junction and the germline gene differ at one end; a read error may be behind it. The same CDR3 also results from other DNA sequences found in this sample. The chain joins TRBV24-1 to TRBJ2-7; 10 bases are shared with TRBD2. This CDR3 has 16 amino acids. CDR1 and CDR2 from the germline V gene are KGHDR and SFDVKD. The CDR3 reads CATSDPSSGSGYEQYF. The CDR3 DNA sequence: TGTGCCACCAGTGATCCTTCTAGCGGGAGTGGGTACGAACAGTACTTC.

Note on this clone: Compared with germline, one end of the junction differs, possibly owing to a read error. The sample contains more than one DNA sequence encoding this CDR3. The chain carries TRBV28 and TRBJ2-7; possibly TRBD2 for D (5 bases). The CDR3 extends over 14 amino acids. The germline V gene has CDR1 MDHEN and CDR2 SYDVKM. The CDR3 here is CAVRGPGSTYEQYF. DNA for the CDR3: TGTGCCGTTAGAGGTCCGGGATCAACCTACGAGCAGTACTTT.

DNA of the CDR3: TGTGCCAGCAGCCAACAAGGACAGTCAACCGGGCAGTACTTC. It codes for CASSQQGQSTGQYF. The chain couples TRBV3-1 (or the pseudogene TRBV3-2) to TRBJ2-7; tentative D call: TRBD1 (6 bases). Trimming left V 2 bases short and J 9 bases short, with 17 bases between. The CDR3 is 14 amino acids. Germline V gene sequence: CDR1 LGHDT, CDR2 YNNKEL (reference sequence).

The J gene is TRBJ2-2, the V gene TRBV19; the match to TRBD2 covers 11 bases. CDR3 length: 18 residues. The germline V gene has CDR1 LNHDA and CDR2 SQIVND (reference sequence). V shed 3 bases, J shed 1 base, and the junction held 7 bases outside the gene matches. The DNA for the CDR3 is TGTGCCAGTAGTATTGGTCTAGCGGGGGGCCGGAACACCGGGGAGCTGTTTTTT. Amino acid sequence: CASSIGLAGGRNTGELFF.

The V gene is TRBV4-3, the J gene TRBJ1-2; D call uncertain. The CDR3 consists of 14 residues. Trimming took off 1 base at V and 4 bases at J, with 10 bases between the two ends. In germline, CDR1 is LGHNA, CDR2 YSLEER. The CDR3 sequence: CASSQVRGAYGYTF. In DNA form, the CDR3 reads TGCGCCAGCAGCCAAGTCAGAGGAGCCTATGGCTACACCTTC.

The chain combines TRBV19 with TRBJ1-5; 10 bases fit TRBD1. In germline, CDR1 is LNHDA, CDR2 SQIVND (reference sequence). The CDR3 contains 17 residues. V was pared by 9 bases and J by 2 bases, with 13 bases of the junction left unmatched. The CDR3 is CASRTGGWSVGNQPQHF. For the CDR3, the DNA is TGTGCCAGCCGGACAGGGGGATGGAGTGTGGGCAATCAGCCCCAGCATTTT.

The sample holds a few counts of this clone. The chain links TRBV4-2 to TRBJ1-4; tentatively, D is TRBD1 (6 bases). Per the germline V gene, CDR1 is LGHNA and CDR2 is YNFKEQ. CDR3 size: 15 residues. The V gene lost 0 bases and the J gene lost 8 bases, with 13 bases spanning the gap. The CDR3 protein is CASSQEGAGKEKLFF. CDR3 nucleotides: TGTGCCAGCAGCCAAGAGGGGGCAGGGAAGGAAAAACTGTTTTTT.

CDR3 in DNA: TGTGCCAGCAGCTTAGCCCCCAGGGGGCGGGTTGTAGCTAACTATGGCTACACCTTC. This gives the protein CASSLAPRGRVVANYGYTF. V and J are TRBV11-2 and TRBJ1-2; 8 nucleotides line up with TRBD1. Germline trimming cut 1 base from V and 0 bases from J; bases unmatched to any gene: 13. CDR3 length equals 19 residues. The germline CDR1 and CDR2 sequences are SGHAT and FQNNGV.

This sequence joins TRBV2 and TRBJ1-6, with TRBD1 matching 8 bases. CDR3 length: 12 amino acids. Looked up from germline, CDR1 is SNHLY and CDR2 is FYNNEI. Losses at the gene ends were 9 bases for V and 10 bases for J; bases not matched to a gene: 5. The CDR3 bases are TGTGCCAGACAGGGGGTGGCCTCACCCCTCCACTTT. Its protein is CARQGVASPLHF.

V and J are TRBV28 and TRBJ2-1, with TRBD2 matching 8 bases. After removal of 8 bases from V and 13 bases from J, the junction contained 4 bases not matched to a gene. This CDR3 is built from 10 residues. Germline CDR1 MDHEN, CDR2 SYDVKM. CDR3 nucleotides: TGTGCCAGCGGGGGACTAGGTCAGTTCTTC. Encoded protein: CASGGLGQFF.

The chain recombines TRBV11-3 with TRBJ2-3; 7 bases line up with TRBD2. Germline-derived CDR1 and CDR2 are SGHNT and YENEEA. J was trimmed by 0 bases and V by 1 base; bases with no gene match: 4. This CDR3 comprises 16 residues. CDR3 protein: CASSLVTAGSTDTQYF. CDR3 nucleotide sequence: TGTGCCAGCAGCTTAGTAACAGCGGGAAGCACAGATACGCAGTATTTT.

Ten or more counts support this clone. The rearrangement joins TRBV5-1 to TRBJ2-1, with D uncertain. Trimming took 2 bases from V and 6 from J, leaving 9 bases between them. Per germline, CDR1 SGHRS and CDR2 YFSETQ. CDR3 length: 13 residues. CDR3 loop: CASSFNSGNEQFF. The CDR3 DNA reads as TGCGCCAGCAGCTTCAACTCTGGCAATGAGCAGTTCTTC.

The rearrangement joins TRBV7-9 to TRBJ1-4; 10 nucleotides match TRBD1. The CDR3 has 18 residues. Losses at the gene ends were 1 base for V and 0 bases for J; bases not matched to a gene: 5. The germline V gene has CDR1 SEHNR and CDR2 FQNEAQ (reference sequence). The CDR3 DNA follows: TGTGCCAGCAGCTTAGGGACAGGGGGGGATCCAACTAATGAAAAACTGTTTTTT. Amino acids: CASSLGTGGDPTNEKLFF.

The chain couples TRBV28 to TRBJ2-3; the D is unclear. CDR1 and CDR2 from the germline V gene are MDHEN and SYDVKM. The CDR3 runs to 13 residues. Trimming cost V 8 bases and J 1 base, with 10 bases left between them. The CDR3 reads CASRLGGTDTQYF. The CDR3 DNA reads TGTGCCAGCCGCCTCGGAGGCACAGATACGCAGTATTTT.

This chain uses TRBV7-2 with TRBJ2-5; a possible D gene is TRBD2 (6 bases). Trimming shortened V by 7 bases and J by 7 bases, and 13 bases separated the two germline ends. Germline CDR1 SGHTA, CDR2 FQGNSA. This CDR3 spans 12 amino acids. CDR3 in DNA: TGTGCCAGCAACGACCGGGGAGGGACCCAGTACTTC. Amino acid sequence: CASNDRGGTQYF.

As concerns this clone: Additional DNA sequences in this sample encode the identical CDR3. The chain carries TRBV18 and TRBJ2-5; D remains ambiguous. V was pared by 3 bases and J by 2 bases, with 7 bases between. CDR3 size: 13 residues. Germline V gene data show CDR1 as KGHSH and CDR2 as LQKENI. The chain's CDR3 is CASSPGAQETQYF. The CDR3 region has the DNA TGTGCCAGCTCACCCGGAGCGCAAGAGACCCAGTACTTC.

The CDR3 loop is CASTLASGSFTGELFF. DNA for the CDR3: TGTGCCAGCACCCTAGCCAGCGGGAGCTTCACCGGGGAGCTGTTTTTT. This chain joins TRBV13 and TRBJ2-2; 8 bases agree with TRBD2. The J segment lost 4 bases and the V segment lost 7 bases, leaving 11 bases of the junction unmatched. In germline, CDR1 is PRHDT, CDR2 FYEKMQ (reference sequence). This CDR3 comprises 16 residues.